This entry features one T cell receptor (beta chain) sequence. At one end the junction does not follow the germline gene, possibly because of a read error. The data stem from a study of blood T cells in healthy people across ages. The CDR3 totals 13 residues. CDR1 MNHNS and CDR2 SASEGT come from the germline V gene. The authors ran a second PCR of roughly 6 to 12 cycles using a sample-barcoded 5' primer and a J-beta primer mix. TCRdb called the 5' RACE reads again in MiXCR, with one record for every CDR3 protein. Here the sample spans 1.5 million to 2 million distinct CDR3 sequences, roughly 30% being singletons.

This chain connects TRBV6-1 to TRBJ2-1; D is perhaps TRBD1 (5 bases). Sequenced input: blood. The receptor comes from a woman in her twenties or thirties in good health. DNA of the CDR3: TGTGCCAGCAGTGACAGGGTTTACAGTGAGCAGTTCTTC. Translating it yields CASSDRVYSEQFF.